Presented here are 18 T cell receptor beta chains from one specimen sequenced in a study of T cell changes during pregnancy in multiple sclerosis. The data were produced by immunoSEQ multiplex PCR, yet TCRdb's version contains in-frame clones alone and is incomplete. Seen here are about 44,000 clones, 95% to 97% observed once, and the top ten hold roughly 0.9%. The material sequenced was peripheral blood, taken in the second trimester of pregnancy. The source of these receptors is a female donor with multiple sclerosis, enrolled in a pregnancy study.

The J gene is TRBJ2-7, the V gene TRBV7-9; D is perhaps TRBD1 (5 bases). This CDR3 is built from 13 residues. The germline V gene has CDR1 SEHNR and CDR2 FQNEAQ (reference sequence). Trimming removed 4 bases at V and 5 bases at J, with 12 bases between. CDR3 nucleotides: TGTGCCAGCAGCTCCAGACAGTTTCACGAGCAGTACTTC. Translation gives CASSSRQFHEQYF. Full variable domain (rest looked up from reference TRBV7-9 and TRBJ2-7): DTGVSQNPRHKITKRGQNVTFRCDPISEHNRLYWYRQTLGQGPEFLTYFQNEAQLEKSRLLSDRFSAERPKGSFSTLEIQRTEQGDSAMYLCASSSRQFHEQYFGPGTRLTVT.

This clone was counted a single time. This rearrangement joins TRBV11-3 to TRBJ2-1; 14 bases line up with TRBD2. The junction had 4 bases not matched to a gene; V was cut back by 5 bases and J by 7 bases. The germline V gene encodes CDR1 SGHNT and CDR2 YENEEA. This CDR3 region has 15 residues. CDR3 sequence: CASSPGLAGENEQFF. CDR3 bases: TGTGCCAGCAGCCCGGGACTAGCGGGAGAAAATGAGCAGTTCTTC.

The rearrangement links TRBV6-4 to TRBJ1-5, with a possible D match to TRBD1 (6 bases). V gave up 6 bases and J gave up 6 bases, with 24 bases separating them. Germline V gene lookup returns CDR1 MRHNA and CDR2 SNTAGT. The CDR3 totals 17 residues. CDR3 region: CASRAEGQLGSGQPQHF. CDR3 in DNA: TGTGCCAGCAGGGCCGAAGGACAGTTAGGCAGCGGTCAGCCCCAGCATTTT.

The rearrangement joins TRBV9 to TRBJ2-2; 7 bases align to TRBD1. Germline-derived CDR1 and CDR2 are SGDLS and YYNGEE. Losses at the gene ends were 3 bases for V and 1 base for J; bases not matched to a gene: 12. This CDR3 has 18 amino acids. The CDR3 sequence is CASSAGTAKSMNTGELFF. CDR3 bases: TGTGCCAGCAGCGCCGGGACAGCAAAGTCAATGAACACCGGGGAGCTGTTTTTT.

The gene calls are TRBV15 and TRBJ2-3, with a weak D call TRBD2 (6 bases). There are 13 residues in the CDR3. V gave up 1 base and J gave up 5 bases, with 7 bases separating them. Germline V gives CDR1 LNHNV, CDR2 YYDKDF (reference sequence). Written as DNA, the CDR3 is TGTGCCACCAGCAGAGTCGGGGGAGATACGCAGTATTTT. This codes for CATSRVGGDTQYF.

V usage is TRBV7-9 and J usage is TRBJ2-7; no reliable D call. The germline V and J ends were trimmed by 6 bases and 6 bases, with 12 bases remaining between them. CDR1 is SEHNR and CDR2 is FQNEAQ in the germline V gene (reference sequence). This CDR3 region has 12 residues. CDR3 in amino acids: CASSYLPLEQYF. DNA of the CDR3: TGTGCCAGCAGTTATCTACCTCTCGAGCAGTACTTC.

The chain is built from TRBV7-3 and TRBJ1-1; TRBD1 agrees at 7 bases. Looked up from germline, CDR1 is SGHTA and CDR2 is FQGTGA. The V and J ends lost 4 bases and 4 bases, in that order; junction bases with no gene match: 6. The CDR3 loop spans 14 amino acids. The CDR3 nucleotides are TGTGCCAGCAGCTCCGGGACAGCCCGCACTGAAGCTTTCTTT. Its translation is CASSSGTARTEAFF.

CDR3 protein: CASSPFSVSSYNEQFF. The CDR3 DNA sequence: TGTGCCAGCAGCCCCTTTAGCGTGAGCTCCTACAATGAGCAGTTCTTC. The rearrangement links TRBV28 to TRBJ2-1, with D possibly being TRBD2 (5 bases). The CDR3 has 16 amino acids. V was pared by 6 bases and J by 0 bases, with 15 bases between. Germline CDR1 is MDHEN and CDR2 is SYDVKM.

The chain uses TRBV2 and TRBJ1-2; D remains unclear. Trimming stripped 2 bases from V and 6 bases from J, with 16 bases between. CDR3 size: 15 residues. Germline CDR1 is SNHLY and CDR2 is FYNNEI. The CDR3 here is CASSEMAGRLNGYTF. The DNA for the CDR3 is TGTGCCAGCAGTGAAATGGCTGGCAGGCTGAATGGCTACACCTTC.

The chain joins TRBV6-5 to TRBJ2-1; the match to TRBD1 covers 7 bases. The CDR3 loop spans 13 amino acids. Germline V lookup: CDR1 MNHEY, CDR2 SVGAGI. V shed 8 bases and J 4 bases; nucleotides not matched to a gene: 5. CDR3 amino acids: CASGDSLYNEQFF. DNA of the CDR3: TGTGCCAGCGGGGACAGCTTATACAATGAGCAGTTCTTC.

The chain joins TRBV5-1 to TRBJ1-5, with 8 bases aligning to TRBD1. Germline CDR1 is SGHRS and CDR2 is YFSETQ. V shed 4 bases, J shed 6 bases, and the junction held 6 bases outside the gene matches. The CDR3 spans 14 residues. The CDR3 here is CASSRDRGGQPQHF. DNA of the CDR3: TGCGCCAGCAGCCGAGACAGGGGAGGTCAGCCCCAGCATTTT.

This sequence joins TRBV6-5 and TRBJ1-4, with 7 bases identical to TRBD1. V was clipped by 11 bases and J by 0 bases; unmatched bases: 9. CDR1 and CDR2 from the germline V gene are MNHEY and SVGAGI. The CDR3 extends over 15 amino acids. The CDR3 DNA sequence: TGTGCCCGCACGAGGGGGACAGCAACTAATGAAAAACTGTTTTTT. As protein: CARTRGTATNEKLFF.

The CDR3 region is CASRGGQGAYEQYF. Written as DNA, the CDR3 is TGTGCCAGCAGGGGGGGACAGGGGGCTTACGAGCAGTACTTC. The chain employs TRBV27 and TRBJ2-7, with 12 positions matching TRBD1. Germline CDR1 MNHEY, CDR2 SMNVEV (reference sequence). J gave up 4 bases and V 6 bases, and 4 bases lay outside the gene matches. The CDR3 has 14 residues.

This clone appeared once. The CDR3 here is CASSQGGQTSREAFF. In nucleotides, the CDR3 is TGTGCCAGCAGCCAAGGGGGACAGACGTCCCGCGAAGCTTTCTTT. The J gene is TRBJ1-1, the V gene TRBV11-3, with 7 nucleotides matching TRBD1. V dropped 5 bases and J dropped 8; count of bases not matched to a gene: 14. In germline, CDR1 is SGHNT, CDR2 YENEEA. The CDR3 runs to 15 residues.

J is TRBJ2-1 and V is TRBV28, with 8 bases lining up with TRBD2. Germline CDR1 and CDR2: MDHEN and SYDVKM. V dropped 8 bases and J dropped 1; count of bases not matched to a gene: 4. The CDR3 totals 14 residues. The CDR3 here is CASHGGRSYNEQFF. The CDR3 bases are TGTGCCAGCCACGGCGGGAGGTCCTACAATGAGCAGTTCTTC.

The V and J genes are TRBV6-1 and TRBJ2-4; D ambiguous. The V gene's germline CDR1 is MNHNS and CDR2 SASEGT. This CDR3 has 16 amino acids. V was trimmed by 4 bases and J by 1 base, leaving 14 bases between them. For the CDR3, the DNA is TGTGCCAGCAGTGTCCTCGGGTTCCGCGCCAAAAACATTCAGTACTTC. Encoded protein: CASSVLGFRAKNIQYF.

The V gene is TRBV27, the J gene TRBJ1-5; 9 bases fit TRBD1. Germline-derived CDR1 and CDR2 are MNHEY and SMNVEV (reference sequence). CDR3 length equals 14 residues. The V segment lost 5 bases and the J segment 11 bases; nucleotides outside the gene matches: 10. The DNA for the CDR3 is TGTGCCAGCAGTCCCGGACAGGGGTTTGTGGCCCAGCATTTT. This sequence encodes CASSPGQGFVAQHF.

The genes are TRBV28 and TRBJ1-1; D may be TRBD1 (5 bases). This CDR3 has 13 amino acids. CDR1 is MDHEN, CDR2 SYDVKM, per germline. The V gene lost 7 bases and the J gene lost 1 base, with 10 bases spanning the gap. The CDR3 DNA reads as TGTGCCAGCAACACAAGGGGGAACACTGAAGCTTTCTTT. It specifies CASNTRGNTEAFF.